Sequencing of this TCR beta chain was carried out in a study of T cell responses to AZD1222 COVID-19 vaccine. Findings of the study overall: Clonal diversity was possibly underestimated; the donors were predominantly white British and more often female. Seropositive AZD1222 recipients at baseline numbered only five to seven. Receipt of two AZD1222 doses was followed by a rise in Spike-specific TCR breadth and depth.

To note about this clone: Antigen: not known.

Germline CDR1 reads SGHDN; CDR2 reads FVKESK. The J segment lost 2 bases and the V segment lost 2 bases, leaving 4 bases of the junction unmatched. CDR3 length equals 15 residues. Sequencing used immunoSEQ multiplex PCR; TCRdb keeps in-frame clones, though not all of them. The table lists about 56,000 clones, 88% of them singletons. The TCR sequence derives from an adult in good health. Specimen: peripheral blood, collected on day 0 of AZD1222 vaccination. This rearrangement joins TRBV14 to TRBJ2-7, with 9 bases fitting TRBD1. The CDR3 sequence is CASSQMGQGTYEQYF. The DNA for the CDR3 is TGTGCCAGCAGCCAAATGGGACAGGGAACCTACGAGCAGTACTTC.